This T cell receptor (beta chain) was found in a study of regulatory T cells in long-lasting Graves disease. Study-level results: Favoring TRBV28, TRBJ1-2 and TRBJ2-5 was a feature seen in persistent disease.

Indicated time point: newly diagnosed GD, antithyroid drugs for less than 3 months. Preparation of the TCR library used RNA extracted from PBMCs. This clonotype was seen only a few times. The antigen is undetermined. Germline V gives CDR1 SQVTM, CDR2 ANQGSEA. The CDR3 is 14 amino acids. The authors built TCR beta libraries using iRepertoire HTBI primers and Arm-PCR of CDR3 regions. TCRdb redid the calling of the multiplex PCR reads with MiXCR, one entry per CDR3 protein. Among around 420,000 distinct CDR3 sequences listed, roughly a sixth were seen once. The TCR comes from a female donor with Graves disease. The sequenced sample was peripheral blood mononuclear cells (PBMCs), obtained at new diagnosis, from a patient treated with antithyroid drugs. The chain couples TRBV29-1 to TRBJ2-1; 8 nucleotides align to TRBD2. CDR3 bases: TGCAGTGTTAGCGGGGCAGGGATCTACAATGAGCAGTTCTTC. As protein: CSVSGAGIYNEQFF.